This T cell receptor (beta chain) was observed in a study of CD8 T cells in ankylosing spondylitis. Regarding the study as a whole: Disease-linked clones bore a CD8+ phenotype and were relatively rare in peripheral blood. Seemingly characteristic of ankylosing spondylitis blood was a TCR beta motif consisting of about 8 highly homologous variants. Earlier reports found some motif variants in synovial fluid and blood in reactive arthritis. The clones that were linked to disease were reported to be significantly enriched in matched synovial fluid samples from ankylosing spondylitis patients.

This clonotype has at least ten counts. Its antigen is not identified. A quantitative 5'-RACE method, one with molecular barcodes, was used to make TCR beta libraries. TCRdb analysed the 5' RACE reads with MiXCR anew, one entry per CDR3 protein. The table has about 450,000 distinct CDR3 sequences, approximately 26% seen once; the top ten hold 0.89%. V dropped 8 bases and J dropped 7 bases, with 15 bases sitting between them. CDR3 size: 13 residues. The chain uses TRBV12-3 or TRBV12-4 and TRBJ1-5; D not certain. Sequences were obtained from blood, either unsorted or a sorted T cell fraction (not recorded which). This sequence originates from a male donor with ankylosing spondylitis. The CDR3 nucleotides read TGTGCCAGCGGCCCGGGTAGTGTCCAGCCCCAGCATTTT. Protein: CASGPGSVQPQHF.